This record covers a single T cell receptor (beta chain). Its matching antigen is unknown. The entry originates in a study of neoadjuvant nivolumab and ipilimumab in lung cancer. The data were produced by immunoSEQ multiplex PCR, yet TCRdb's version contains in-frame clones alone and is incomplete. The sample lists several thousand clones, roughly 81% seen once, with 5.2% in the top ten. Findings of the study overall: TCR richness and clonality were higher in tumors than adjacent uninvolved lung.

Trimming at V came to 6 bases and at J to 3 bases, leaving 9 bases not matched to a gene. Germline V gene lookup returns CDR1 GTSNPN and CDR2 SVGIG (reference sequence). The length of the CDR3 is 14 residues. The clonotype originates from an adult with non-small cell lung cancer. Some clones in this sample may be carry-over from other donors' samples. The sequenced sample was normal lung tissue adjacent to the tumor, obtained after neoadjuvant nivolumab, alone or with ipilimumab, at or shortly before surgery. The chain is built from TRBV30 and TRBJ1-2; TRBD1 matches 8 bases. The CDR3 DNA sequence: TGTGCCTGCGTGACAGGGGCAGAGGACTATGGCTACACCTTC. Amino acids: CACVTGAEDYGYTF.